The present T cell receptor beta chain was sequenced within a study of cytomegalovirus exposure and HLA in healthy donors. Study overall: As released early, the data held 80 million to 90 million unique TCRs from HLA-typed donors. Study conclusions and caveats: Earlier results showed most TCR beta V segments being productive about 87% or about 30% of the time. It emerged from a later analysis that several of the most significant clusters appeared to be linked to common viral pathogens. Cytomegalovirus status, reportedly, was diagnosed with high specificity and sensitivity by the classifier.

PCR involved 60 Vbeta and 13 Jbeta primers. Profiled with immunoSEQ multiplex PCR; TCRdb holds only in-frame clones, not every one. This sample has 50,000 to 70,000 clones, with around 80% found just once. Concerning this clone itself: Its antigen is as yet unknown.

This TCR derives from a woman in her thirties or forties in good health and CMV-seronegative. Sequencing was performed on PBMCs.

CDR3 loop: CASSADKNTEAFF. As DNA, the CDR3 is TGTGCCAGCAGCGCCGACAAGAACACTGAAGCTTTCTTT. The chain is built from TRBV7-6 and TRBJ1-1; D is uncertain. Trimming took off 5 bases at V and 1 base at J, with 8 bases between the two ends. Germline assignment: CDR1 SGHVS and CDR2 FNYEAQ. This CDR3 has 13 residues.